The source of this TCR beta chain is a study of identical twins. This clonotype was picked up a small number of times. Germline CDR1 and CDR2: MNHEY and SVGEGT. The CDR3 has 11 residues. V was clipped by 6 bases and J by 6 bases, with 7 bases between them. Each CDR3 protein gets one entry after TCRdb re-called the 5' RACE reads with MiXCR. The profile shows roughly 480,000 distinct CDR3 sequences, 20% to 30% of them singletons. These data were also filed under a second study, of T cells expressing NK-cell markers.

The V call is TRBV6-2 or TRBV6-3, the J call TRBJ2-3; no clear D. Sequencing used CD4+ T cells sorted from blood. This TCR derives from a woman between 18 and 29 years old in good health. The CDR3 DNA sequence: TGTGCCAGCAGCCGGATCGATACGCAGTATTTT. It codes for CASSRIDTQYF.